This T cell receptor (beta chain) was captured by sequencing in a study of blood T cell repertoires in COVID-19. Some clones are missing from TCRdb's copy, which holds only in-frame ones; the method was immunoSEQ multiplex PCR. The table includes approximately 52,000 clones, 75% to 95% detected once. Trimming took 6 bases from V and 4 from J, leaving 12 bases between them. The CDR3 is 13 residues long. Germline assignment: CDR1 MNHEY and CDR2 SVGEGT. The chain employs TRBV6-2 or TRBV6-3 and TRBJ1-1; D remains unclear. Sequencing input: peripheral blood. The clonotype comes from a human donor with active COVID-19. The donor label of this sample is uncertain. The DNA of the CDR3 is TGTGCCAGCAGCGCGGACTCCTTCACTGAAGCTTTCTTT. Encoded protein: CASSADSFTEAFF.